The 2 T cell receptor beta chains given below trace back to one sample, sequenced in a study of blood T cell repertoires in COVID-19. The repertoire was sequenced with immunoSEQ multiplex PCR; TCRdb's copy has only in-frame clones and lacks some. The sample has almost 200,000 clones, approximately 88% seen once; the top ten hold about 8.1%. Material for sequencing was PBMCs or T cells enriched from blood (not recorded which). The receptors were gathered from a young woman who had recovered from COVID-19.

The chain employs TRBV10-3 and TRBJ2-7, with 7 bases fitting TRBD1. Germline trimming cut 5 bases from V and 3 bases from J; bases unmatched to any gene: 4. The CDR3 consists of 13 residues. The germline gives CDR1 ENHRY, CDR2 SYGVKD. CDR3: CAISRTGDYEQYF. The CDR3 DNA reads TGTGCCATCAGTAGGACAGGAGACTACGAGCAGTACTTC.

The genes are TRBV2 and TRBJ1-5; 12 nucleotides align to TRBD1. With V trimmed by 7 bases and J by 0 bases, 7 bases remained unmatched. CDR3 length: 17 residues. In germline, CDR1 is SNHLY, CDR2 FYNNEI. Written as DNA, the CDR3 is TGTGCCAGCAACCGGGACAGGGGGCTTAATAGCAATCAGCCCCAGCATTTT. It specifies CASNRDRGLNSNQPQHF.